The 23 T cell receptor beta chains below come from one sample, sequenced in a study of T cells expressing NK-cell markers. TCRdb reprocessed the 5' RACE reads; each CDR3 protein has one entry and no DNA is given. The sample includes 400,000 or so distinct CDR3 sequences. The sequenced material came from blood T cells: a sorted CD56 or NKG2C T cell subset, CD4+ or CD8+ T cells, or bulk PBMC T cells (not recorded which). These receptors came from a woman in her 50s in good health.

The CDR3 sequence is CASSRGGNTDTQYF. V usage is TRBV11-3 and J usage is TRBJ2-3; TCRdb returns TRBD1, unconfirmable since there is no DNA. CDR3 length: 14 amino acids. From germline, CDR1 is SGHNT and CDR2 YENEEA.

The V call is TRBV6-2 or TRBV6-3, the J call TRBJ2-1; lacking DNA, the TRBD2 call made by TCRdb goes unchecked. This CDR3 contains 12 residues. Germline loops: CDR1 MNHEY, CDR2 SVGEGT. The CDR3 is CASSASVRGGFF.

This sequence joins TRBV5-1 and TRBJ1-1; lacking DNA, the TRBD1 call made by TCRdb goes unchecked. Germline V gene data show CDR1 as SGHRS and CDR2 as YFSETQ. CDR3 length equals 14 residues. The CDR3 region is CASSPGQQNTEAFF. Filled out from reference TRBV5-1 and TRBJ1-1, the complete variable domain reads KAGVTQTPRYLIKTRGQQVTLSCSPISGHRSVSWYQQTPGQGLQFLFEYFSETQRNKGNFPGRFSGRQFSNSRSEMNVSTLELGDSALYLCASSPGQQNTEAFFGQGTRLTVV.

J is TRBJ2-5 and V is TRBV14; lacking DNA, the TRBD1 call made by TCRdb goes unchecked. This CDR3 is built from 14 residues. Germline V gives CDR1 SGHDN, CDR2 FVKESK. The chain's CDR3 is CASSIQGSGWTQYF.

The V and J genes are TRBV10-1 and TRBJ2-1; the TRBD2 assignment by TCRdb is unverifiable without DNA. Germline lookup yields CDR1 WNHNN and CDR2 SYGVQD (reference sequence). CDR3 size: 14 residues. CDR3 in amino acids: CASSESRWEAQQFF.

The rearrangement links TRBV4-1 to TRBJ2-3; the TCRdb D gene call, TRBD2, has no DNA to confirm it. The CDR3 extends over 16 amino acids. Germline CDR1 is MGHRA and CDR2 is YSYEKL. CDR3 protein: CASSQLDGRNTDTQYF.

The chain uses TRBV6-5 and TRBJ2-3; checking the TCRdb D call of TRBD1 is not possible without DNA. The CDR3 length is 15 residues. CDR1 is MNHEY and CDR2 is SVGAGI in the germline V gene. The CDR3 sequence: CASSYRAGSTDTQYF.

The chain joins TRBV12-3 or TRBV12-4 to TRBJ2-2. CDR3 length: 11 residues. The CDR3 loop is CASRGTGELFF.

V gene TRBV7-3 combines with J gene TRBJ1-1. The CDR3 length is 13 residues. Germline V gene data show CDR1 as SGHTA and CDR2 as FQGTGA. Here the CDR3 reads CASSSAGNTEAFF.

This chain connects TRBV25-1 to TRBJ2-2; the TRBD2 assignment by TCRdb is unverifiable without DNA. This CDR3 is 13 amino acids long. The germline gives CDR1 MGHDK, CDR2 SYGVNS. The CDR3 here is CASSEQDYGELFF.

This chain connects TRBV3-1 to TRBJ1-3. The CDR3 is 16 amino acids. Germline V CDR1 and CDR2: LGHDT, YNNKEL (reference sequence). The CDR3: CASSPTGGWSGNTIYF.

The V and J genes are TRBV12-3 or TRBV12-4 and TRBJ2-1; as DNA is missing, the TRBD1 call by TCRdb cannot be tested. CDR3 length: 12 residues. The CDR3 spells CASSVPGEEQFF.

The CDR3 sequence is CASSFSGGGPTFSEQYF. This rearrangement joins TRBV12-3 or TRBV12-4 to TRBJ2-7; the TRBD2 assignment by TCRdb is unverifiable without DNA. There are 17 residues in the CDR3.

V is TRBV5-1 and J is TRBJ2-3; TCRdb's D call, TRBD2, is unchecked because there is no DNA. Germline values: CDR1 SGHRS, CDR2 YFSETQ. This CDR3 is built from 17 residues. CDR3 protein: CASSLGRLAGDTDTQYF.

The CDR3 is CASSSPAGTSGSNEQFF. The chain has TRBV12-3 or TRBV12-4 and TRBJ2-1; TCRdb's D call of TRBD2 is untestable without DNA. The CDR3 is 17 amino acids.

J is TRBJ2-6 and V is TRBV6-5; checking the TCRdb D call of TRBD2 is not possible without DNA. Germline V lookup: CDR1 MNHEY, CDR2 SVGAGI. The CDR3 length is 16 residues. This chain's CDR3 is CASTPRSGAGANVLTF.

The CDR3 is CATSRDPGTSGRVVFF. The chain uses TRBV15 and TRBJ2-1; TCRdb reports TRBD2, a call that lacks DNA to check it against. The CDR3 length is 16 residues. Germline values: CDR1 LNHNV, CDR2 YYDKDF (reference sequence).

V and J are TRBV6-6 and TRBJ2-4; checking the TCRdb D call of TRBD1 is not possible without DNA. The CDR3 has 13 amino acids. Germline CDR1 MNHNY, CDR2 SVGAGI (reference sequence). Here the CDR3 reads CASSSGQPNIQYF.

This chain links TRBV5-1 with TRBJ2-7; TCRdb reports TRBD1, a call that lacks DNA to check it against. This CDR3 comprises 16 residues. The germline V gene encodes CDR1 SGHRS and CDR2 YFSETQ. This CDR3 is CASSLAGRQGIHEQYF.

This sequence joins TRBV6-5 and TRBJ2-1; TCRdb outputs TRBD2, but without DNA this stays unchecked. Germline CDR1 and CDR2: MNHEY and SVGAGI. The CDR3 is 16 amino acids. The CDR3: CASSAIRLAEGNEQFF.

V and J are TRBV7-9 and TRBJ2-7. This CDR3 has 12 amino acids. Germline CDR1 reads SEHNR; CDR2 reads FQNEAQ (reference sequence). The CDR3 region is CASSGGSYEQYF.

V and J are TRBV7-8 and TRBJ2-5; TCRdb selects TRBD2, and the lack of DNA leaves this call unchecked. Germline V gene sequence: CDR1 SGHVS, CDR2 FQNEAQ. The CDR3 runs 16 residues. CDR3 sequence: CASSLEVAGVGETQYF.

The chain combines TRBV6-6 with TRBJ2-1; as DNA is missing, the TRBD2 call by TCRdb cannot be tested. Germline-derived CDR1 and CDR2 are MNHNY and SVGAGI (reference sequence). This CDR3 has 16 amino acids. CDR3 in amino acids: CASSPIPAGGHNEQFF.